A selection of T cell receptor beta chains follows, all from one sample in a study of CD8 T cells in ankylosing spondylitis. TCRdb analysed the 5' RACE reads with MiXCR anew, one entry per CDR3 protein. The sample has 390,000 or so distinct CDR3 sequences; 20% to 25% are singletons. The material sequenced was blood, either unsorted or a sorted T cell fraction (not recorded which). The receptors come from a male donor with ankylosing spondylitis. Both conserved end residues are part of each CDR3. The order of the fields is clone size, J gene, V gene, CDR3 protein. The size field is filled for only some rows; it gives once, few, many or a size class.

clone size: few; J gene: TRBJ2-5; V gene: TRBV5-1; CDR3 protein: CASSSQGLQETQYF
clone size: .; J gene: TRBJ2-3; V gene: TRBV27; CDR3 protein: CASSSQGRDTQYF
clone size: .; J gene: TRBJ1-2; V gene: TRBV12-3/TRBV12-4; CDR3 protein: CASTPGQGAGGYTF
clone size: few; J gene: TRBJ2-2; V gene: TRBV7-9; CDR3 protein: CASSASANTGELFF
clone size: .; J gene: TRBJ2-1; V gene: TRBV11-3; CDR3 protein: CASSWGQGNNEQFF
clone size: many; J gene: TRBJ2-5; V gene: TRBV28; CDR3 protein: CASSFQGQETQYF
clone size: few; J gene: TRBJ1-1; V gene: TRBV28; CDR3 protein: CASSSPTPSAEAFF
clone size: once; J gene: TRBJ2-1; V gene: TRBV24-1; CDR3 protein: CATRGLGNEQFF
clone size: few; J gene: TRBJ1-5; V gene: TRBV7-9; CDR3 protein: CASSYGGYQPQHF
clone size: few; J gene: TRBJ2-7; V gene: TRBV6-1; CDR3 protein: CASSTLAGGYEQYF
clone size: .; J gene: TRBJ2-3; V gene: TRBV15; CDR3 protein: CATSRDLVADTQYF
clone size: once; J gene: TRBJ2-1; V gene: TRBV6-2/TRBV6-3; CDR3 protein: CASSRTGGPYNEQFF
clone size: .; J gene: TRBJ1-1; V gene: TRBV6-2/TRBV6-3; CDR3 protein: CARDDRVGADTEAFF
clone size: few; J gene: TRBJ2-4; V gene: TRBV7-2; CDR3 protein: CASSLGGRIGKNIQYF
clone size: .; J gene: TRBJ2-3; V gene: TRBV20-1; CDR3 protein: CSARLVSDTQYF
clone size: .; J gene: TRBJ1-2; V gene: TRBV6-2/TRBV6-3; CDR3 protein: CASEDGYYGYTF
clone size: .; J gene: TRBJ2-3; V gene: TRBV7-2; CDR3 protein: CASSLDRPRPDTQYF
clone size: few; J gene: TRBJ2-7; V gene: TRBV6-5; CDR3 protein: CASSEGYEQYF
clone size: few; J gene: TRBJ1-2; V gene: TRBV15; CDR3 protein: CATSRDRVVNYGYTF
clone size: few; J gene: TRBJ1-1; V gene: TRBV20-1; CDR3 protein: CSALRDFSNTEAFF
clone size: few; J gene: TRBJ2-3; V gene: TRBV29-1; CDR3 protein: CSGHGLAGDTQYF
clone size: .; J gene: TRBJ2-1; V gene: TRBV12-5; CDR3 protein: CASGFGMVGGEQFF
clone size: few; J gene: TRBJ1-5; V gene: TRBV20-1; CDR3 protein: CSARVWGRDSSNQPQHF
clone size: .; J gene: TRBJ2-7; V gene: TRBV19; CDR3 protein: CASSRGGISYEQYF
clone size: .; J gene: TRBJ2-5; V gene: TRBV9; CDR3 protein: CASSVGQVQETQYF
clone size: .; J gene: TRBJ1-3; V gene: TRBV6-2/TRBV6-3; CDR3 protein: CASSYPDRPGNTIYF
clone size: .; J gene: TRBJ2-2; V gene: TRBV6-5; CDR3 protein: CASSSDRGGPGELFF
clone size: .; J gene: TRBJ2-5; V gene: TRBV12-3/TRBV12-4; CDR3 protein: CASSFRDSETQYF
clone size: few; J gene: TRBJ2-1; V gene: TRBV11-2; CDR3 protein: CASSLGGPASYNEQFF
clone size: .; J gene: TRBJ2-6; V gene: TRBV4-1; CDR3 protein: CASSQASGQATSGANVLTF
clone size: .; J gene: TRBJ1-4; V gene: TRBV20-1; CDR3 protein: CSANAGATNEKLFF
clone size: .; J gene: TRBJ1-1; V gene: TRBV5-1; CDR3 protein: CASSREGMGTEAFF
clone size: .; J gene: TRBJ2-7; V gene: TRBV6-1; CDR3 protein: CASSLTGTGNYEQYF
clone size: .; J gene: TRBJ2-1; V gene: TRBV18; CDR3 protein: CSSSLPGLLYNEQFF
clone size: few; J gene: TRBJ2-3; V gene: TRBV29-1; CDR3 protein: CSATGVGPDTQYF
clone size: few; J gene: TRBJ2-7; V gene: TRBV10-3; CDR3 protein: CAIRSETGSSYEQYF
clone size: .; J gene: TRBJ2-1; V gene: TRBV18; CDR3 protein: CASSPTNRESYNEQFF
clone size: few; J gene: TRBJ1-3; V gene: TRBV28; CDR3 protein: CASSLGDRSGNTIYF
clone size: few; J gene: TRBJ1-1; V gene: TRBV18; CDR3 protein: CASSRPRAGVNTEAFF
clone size: few; J gene: TRBJ2-1; V gene: TRBV20-1; CDR3 protein: CSARKRQQYNEQFF
clone size: once; J gene: TRBJ2-7; V gene: TRBV3-1; CDR3 protein: CASSQVRGSYEQYF
clone size: many; J gene: TRBJ2-7; V gene: TRBV7-9; CDR3 protein: CASSFQTGGLGQYF
clone size: .; J gene: TRBJ1-2; V gene: TRBV28; CDR3 protein: CASKGPEGYGYTF
clone size: .; J gene: TRBJ2-3; V gene: TRBV24-1; CDR3 protein: CATSDPDRGTDTQYF
clone size: .; J gene: TRBJ1-2; V gene: TRBV3-1; CDR3 protein: CASSQGRIRTGYGYTF
clone size: .; J gene: TRBJ2-4; V gene: TRBV28; CDR3 protein: CASSSLDRGVKNIQYF
clone size: few; J gene: TRBJ2-1; V gene: TRBV12-3/TRBV12-4; CDR3 protein: CASSLAYYNEQFF
clone size: .; J gene: TRBJ2-5; V gene: TRBV6-1; CDR3 protein: CASSAYRASETQYF
clone size: .; J gene: TRBJ1-1; V gene: TRBV29-1; CDR3 protein: CSAPSAGGLDTEAFF
clone size: .; J gene: TRBJ2-3; V gene: TRBV28; CDR3 protein: CASSLRRGQVKDTQYF
clone size: .; J gene: TRBJ2-1; V gene: TRBV11-1; CDR3 protein: CASSLGLAGYPGDEQFF
clone size: few; J gene: TRBJ2-5; V gene: TRBV28; CDR3 protein: CASSFRGPGRTETQYF
clone size: few; J gene: TRBJ2-7; V gene: TRBV24-1; CDR3 protein: CATSDTRDRVYEQYF
clone size: few; J gene: TRBJ2-4; V gene: TRBV20-1; CDR3 protein: CSARGETSVVIQYF
clone size: .; J gene: TRBJ2-5; V gene: TRBV5-6; CDR3 protein: CASSTFGQGGQETQYF
clone size: .; J gene: TRBJ2-1; V gene: TRBV2; CDR3 protein: CAGRGSSYNEQFF
clone size: few; J gene: TRBJ2-7; V gene: TRBV4-2; CDR3 protein: CASSQAYYTTSQTYEQYF
clone size: few; J gene: TRBJ2-3; V gene: TRBV15; CDR3 protein: CATRGRRTSGRAETQYF
clone size: .; J gene: TRBJ1-5; V gene: TRBV4-2; CDR3 protein: CASSPRGGDRGLVGQPQHF
clone size: .; J gene: TRBJ2-7; V gene: TRBV6-5; CDR3 protein: CASSYLTGYEQYF